The entry that follows covers one TCR beta chain sequence. Its antigen is currently unknown. The sample comes from a study of beta chain features in type 1 diabetes. Whole-study results and caveats: Fewer insertions but more deletions were seen at VDJ junctions in type 1 diabetes patients. There was no resolution here of whether HLA type influences TCRB rearrangement. Moderately but significantly shorter TCRB CDR3s were found in Type 1 diabetes patients in all four CD4+ subsets. Within patients, naive, central memory and Treg TCRB repertoires seemed more similar than within healthy donors.

Investigators reverse transcribed all isolated RNA, so they sequenced expressed TCRB transcripts. Generated by immunoSEQ multiplex PCR, the TCRdb table keeps only in-frame clones and is missing some. The data contain approximately 360,000 clones, about 12% of them singletons. The sequence derives from a woman aged 18-30 years with type 1 diabetes. The sequenced sample was naive CD4+ T cells from blood.

CDR3: CASSFSPYSGANVLTF. The CDR3 coding sequence is TGTGCCAGCAGCTTTTCCCCTTACTCTGGGGCCAACGTCCTGACTTTC. V is TRBV7-9 and J is TRBJ2-6; D gene ambiguous. V dropped 3 bases and J dropped 0 bases, with 9 bases sitting between them. Germline-derived CDR1 and CDR2 are SEHNR and FQNEAQ (reference sequence). CDR3 length: 16 residues.